These T cell receptor beta chains were read from a single sample in a study of technical replicates of blood from a few donors. Using immunoSEQ multiplex PCR, the repertoire was profiled, and TCRdb retains in-frame clones only, with some absent. The sample carries 65,000 to 95,000 clones, around nine tenths recorded once. The sample was T cells isolated from PBMCs. These receptors came from a human donor in good health. Both conserved end residues are part of each CDR3. The D gene is left open where the match is weak. Clone sizes are given selectively: once, few, many, or a class where the clone is expanded.

j_call clone_size v_call d_call cdr3_aa cdr3_nt
TRBJ1-1 . TRBV9 . CASSVIGAGGTEAFF TGTGCCAGCAGCGTGATAGGGGCGGGAGGGACTGAAGCTTTCTTT
TRBJ2-7 . TRBV9 . CASSVGLVAVTYEQYF TGTGCCAGCAGCGTAGGTTTGGTAGCGGTAACATACGAGCAGTACTTC
TRBJ2-3 . TRBV7-9 . CASSFRSGSTDTQYF TGTGCCAGCAGCTTCCGAAGCGGGAGCACAGATACGCAGTATTTT
TRBJ2-3 . TRBV12-5 . CASGRRIDGDTQYF TGTGCTAGTGGTCGGAGAATTGACGGAGATACGCAGTATTTT
TRBJ1-1 . TRBV7-9 . CASSLTGTEAFF TGTGCCAGCAGCTTAACTGGGACAGAAGCTTTCTTT
TRBJ1-3 . TRBV5-1 . CASSLGVGQISFDTIYF TGCGCCAGCAGCTTGGGGGTAGGACAGATCTCATTTGACACCATATATTTT
TRBJ1-5 . TRBV19 . CASNYRTDNQPQHF TGTGCCAGTAACTACCGGACAGATAATCAGCCCCAGCATTTT
TRBJ2-3 . TRBV7-6 . CASSFRGDTQYF TGTGCCAGCAGCTTCAGGGGAGATACGCAGTATTTT
TRBJ2-7 . TRBV5-1 TRBD1 CASSSSGQGVYEQYF TGCGCCAGCAGCTCTTCCGGACAGGGGGTCTACGAGCAGTACTTC
TRBJ2-1 . TRBV27 TRBD2 CASFSRGGGNEQFF TGTGCCAGTTTCAGCCGGGGGGGAGGCAATGAGCAGTTCTTC
TRBJ2-1 . TRBV10-2 TRBD2 CASLPPRLAGDPYNEQFF TGCGCCAGCCTCCCCCCGAGACTAGCGGGGGATCCCTACAATGAGCAGTTCTTC
TRBJ1-4 . TRBV2 . CASSEPGNEKLFF TGTGCCAGCAGTGAACCCGGGAATGAAAAACTGTTTTTT
TRBJ2-5 . TRBV9 . CASSGGAVQETQYF TGTGCCAGCAGCGGAGGAGCGGTTCAAGAGACCCAGTACTTC
TRBJ2-7 . TRBV7-7 TRBD2 CAERGGNEQYF TGCGCGGAGCGCGGGGGAAACGAGCAGTACTTC
TRBJ2-2 . TRBV4-1 . CASSQGHLRWTGELFF TGCGCCAGCAGCCAAGGACACCTAAGGTGGACCGGGGAGCTGTTTTTT
TRBJ1-4 . TRBV9 . CASSVSGLATNEKLFF TGTGCCAGCAGCGTATCCGGACTTGCAACTAATGAAAAACTGTTTTTT
TRBJ2-2 once TRBV4-1 TRBD2 CASSQDRSVTLWGLATTGELFF TGCGCCAGCAGCCAAGATCGTAGTGTAACATTGTGGGGACTAGCAACCACCGGGGAGCTGTTTTTT
TRBJ1-2 . TRBV14 . CASSQGVESGYTF TGTGCCAGCAGCCAAGGAGTCGAGAGTGGCTACACCTTC
TRBJ1-5 . TRBV6-5 TRBD1 CASSLDRGQPQHF TGTGCCAGCAGTCTGGACAGGGGTCAGCCCCAGCATTTT
TRBJ2-7 . TRBV7-9 . CASSLVLGPGEQYF TGTGCCAGCAGCTTAGTGCTTGGTCCGGGGGAGCAGTACTTC
TRBJ2-5 . TRBV5-1 . CASSIALLADTETQYF TGCGCCAGCAGTATTGCCCTCTTGGCAGATACGGAGACCCAGTACTTC
TRBJ1-5 . TRBV19 . CASSIGQAHQPQHF TGTGCCAGTAGTATAGGTCAGGCCCATCAGCCCCAGCATTTT
TRBJ1-6 . TRBV6-5 . CASSYSAGSVNSPLHF TGTGCCAGCAGTTACTCCGCAGGGTCGGTTAATTCACCCCTCCACTTT
TRBJ2-7 . TRBV27 TRBD2 CASSSGRGGPYEQYF TGTGCCAGCAGTTCCGGCCGGGGGGGGCCCTACGAGCAGTACTTC
TRBJ2-5 . TRBV7-2 . CASRDYHQETQYF TGTGCCAGCAGGGACTATCACCAAGAGACCCAGTACTTC
TRBJ1-1 . TRBV7-3 . CASSTQENTEAFF TGTGCCAGCAGCACACAGGAGAACACTGAAGCTTTCTTT
TRBJ1-6 . TRBV5-1 TRBD1 CASSSTGLLGPLHF TGCGCCAGCAGCTCGACAGGGCTATTAGGACCCCTCCACTTT
TRBJ2-1 . TRBV6-5 TRBD1 CASSSPGQGNNEQFF TGTGCCAGCAGTTCTCCGGGACAGGGGAACAATGAGCAGTTCTTC
TRBJ2-2 once TRBV6-4 . CASSPQGLGGELFF TGTGCCAGCAGTCCACAGGGTCTCGGCGGGGAGCTGTTTTTT
TRBJ2-7 . TRBV5-1 TRBD2 CASSRGLAGLTESYEQYF TGCGCCAGCAGCAGGGGACTAGCGGGCCTAACTGAATCCTACGAGCAGTACTTC
TRBJ1-2 . TRBV6-5 TRBD1 CASTPTGESYGYTF TGTGCCAGCACTCCGACAGGGGAGTCCTATGGCTACACCTTC